This T cell receptor beta chain was captured by sequencing in a study of blood T cell repertoires in COVID-19. The wider study: Spain, Italy and the United States supplied samples that represented acute and convalescent COVID-19.

The CDR3 contains 12 residues. With 4 bases removed from V and 9 bases from J, the gap between germline ends came to 10 bases. Here immunoSEQ multiplex PCR was the method, and the copy in TCRdb shows in-frame clones only, minus some. This table holds 300,000 or so clones, over 80% found once. This sequence originates from a woman aged 45-60 years with active or convalescent COVID-19. Sequencing was carried out using peripheral blood. The genes are TRBV12-3 or TRBV12-4 and TRBJ2-1; no firm D call. In nucleotides, the CDR3 is TGTGCCAGCAGTTCCTACCCCGCTGAGCAGTTCTTC. Translation gives CASSSYPAEQFF.